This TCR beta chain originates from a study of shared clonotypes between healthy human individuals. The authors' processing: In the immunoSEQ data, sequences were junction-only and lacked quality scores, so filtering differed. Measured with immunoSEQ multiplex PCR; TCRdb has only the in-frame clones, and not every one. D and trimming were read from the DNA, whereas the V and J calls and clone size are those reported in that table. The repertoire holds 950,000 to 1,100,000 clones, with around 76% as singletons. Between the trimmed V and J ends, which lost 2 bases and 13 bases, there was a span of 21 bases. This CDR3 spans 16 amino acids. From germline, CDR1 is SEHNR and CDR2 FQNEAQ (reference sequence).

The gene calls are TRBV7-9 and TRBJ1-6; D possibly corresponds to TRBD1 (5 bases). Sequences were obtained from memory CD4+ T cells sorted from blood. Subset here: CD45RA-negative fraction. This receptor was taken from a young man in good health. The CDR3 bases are TGTGCCAGCAGCTTAAACCCTAAGGGGTCAATGAAGCCCCTCCACTTT. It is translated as CASSLNPKGSMKPLHF.